The 25 T cell receptor beta chains reported below all come from one sample, sequenced in a study of blood T cell repertoires in COVID-19. Assay: immunoSEQ multiplex PCR; the TCRdb copy retains only in-frame clones and omits some. Among about 16,000 clones listed, 90% to 95% were seen once. The sequenced sample consisted of peripheral blood. Receptors originate from a man between 60 and 75 years old with active COVID-19.

This clone was detected once. The rearrangement joins TRBV6-1 to TRBJ1-5; 7 bases map to TRBD1. This CDR3 contains 14 residues. After removal of 5 bases from V and 5 bases from J, the junction contained 6 bases not matched to a gene. Germline V CDR1 and CDR2: MNHNS, SASEGT. The chain's CDR3 is CASSQYRGDQPQHF. In DNA form, the CDR3 reads TGTGCCAGCAGTCAATACAGGGGTGATCAGCCCCAGCATTTT.

V usage is TRBV19 and J usage is TRBJ1-5; D is possibly TRBD1 (5 bases). V was shortened by 7 bases and J by 5 bases, with 15 bases between the two germline ends. This CDR3 is built from 14 residues. Germline V gene data show CDR1 as LNHDA and CDR2 as SQIVND (reference sequence). The CDR3 is CASMGWQGHQPQHF. CDR3 DNA sequence: TGTGCCAGTATGGGTTGGCAGGGCCATCAGCCCCAGCATTTT.

The rearrangement uses TRBV5-8 and TRBJ2-7, with TRBD1 matching over 10 bases. The ends lost 4 bases at V and 2 bases at J; junction bases unmatched: 6. CDR3 size: 15 residues. CDR1 and CDR2 from the germline V gene are SGHTS and YDEGEE. The CDR3 DNA is TGTGCCAGCAGCATCCGGGACAGGGGCCCCTACGAGCAGTACGTC. It translates to CASSIRDRGPYEQYV.

This clone was counted a single time. The J gene is TRBJ1-6, the V gene TRBV10-3; no clear D gene. Germline V gene data show CDR1 as ENHRY and CDR2 as SYGVKD. Trimming stripped 2 bases from V and 1 base from J, with 15 bases between. This CDR3 contains 18 residues. DNA of the CDR3: TGTGCCATCAGTGAGGTGGGGAGCAGTGGGTCCTATAATTCACCCCTCCACTTT. Encoded protein: CAISEVGSSGSYNSPLHF.

This clone is labeled medium-sized. The rearrangement links TRBV5-6 to TRBJ1-2; D might be TRBD1 (5 bases). Germline values: CDR1 SGHDT, CDR2 YYEEEE. Trimming removed 6 bases from V and 3 bases from J, with 15 bases in between. The CDR3 has 14 amino acids. CDR3 sequence reads: CASTPQRDHYGYTF. DNA for the CDR3: TGTGCCAGCACCCCGCAGCGGGACCACTATGGCTACACCTTC.

The chain carries TRBV16 and TRBJ1-5; possible D gene TRBD1, 5 bases. CDR1 and CDR2 (germline): KGHSY, FQNENV. The V gene lost 3 bases and the J gene lost 1 base, with 16 bases spanning the gap. This CDR3 comprises 17 residues. CDR3 loop: CASSQRTHTKSNQPQHF. As DNA, the CDR3 is TGTGCCAGCAGCCAGAGGACACACACGAAAAGCAATCAGCCCCAGCATTTT. The full variable domain, completed using reference TRBV16 and TRBJ1-5, is GEEVAQTPKHLVRGEGQKAKLYCAPIKGHSYVFWYQQVLKNEFKFLISFQNENVFDETGMPKERFSAKCLPNSPCSLEIQATKLEDSAVYFCASSQRTHTKSNQPQHFGDGTRLSIL.

V gene TRBV7-8 combines with J gene TRBJ2-1; 8 bases match TRBD1. V shed 0 bases, J shed 4 bases, and the junction held 17 bases outside the gene matches. CDR1 and CDR2 from the germline V gene are SGHVS and FQNEAQ. This CDR3 is 20 amino acids long. CDR3 DNA sequence: TGTGCCAGCAGCTTAGCTCGGACAGGGAAAGGGTACGACGGTTACAATGAGCAGTTCTTC. Translation gives CASSLARTGKGYDGYNEQFF.

The J gene is TRBJ1-5, the V gene TRBV12-3 or TRBV12-4; unclear D gene. V lost 7 bases and J 3 bases, leaving 10 bases between the germline ends. The CDR3 totals 13 residues. As DNA, the CDR3 is TGTGCCAGCACCCCTAGCGCCAATCAGCCCCAGCATTTT. Translating it yields CASTPSANQPQHF.

The rearrangement links TRBV3-1 (or the pseudogene TRBV3-2) to TRBJ1-1; possibly TRBD1 for D (5 bases). V shed 4 bases and J shed 0 bases, with 9 bases lying between them. Germline V gene sequence: CDR1 LGHDT, CDR2 YNNKEL (reference sequence). The CDR3 has 14 residues. The CDR3 region is CASSPGGVNTEAFF. The CDR3 DNA reads as TGTGCCAGCAGCCCTGGGGGGGTGAACACTGAAGCTTTCTTT.

CDR3 DNA sequence: TGTGCCAGCAGCCTCACCGGCTATGGCTACACCTTC. Translated, it gives CASSLTGYGYTF. The chain joins TRBV12-3 or TRBV12-4 to TRBJ1-2; D not certain. This CDR3 contains 12 residues. V dropped 6 bases and J dropped 4 bases, with 9 bases sitting between them.

CDR3 residues: CASSGSGDSKSSYNEQFF. The DNA for the CDR3 is TGCGCCAGCAGCGGCTCAGGGGACAGCAAGAGCTCCTACAATGAGCAGTTCTTC. The gene calls are TRBV5-1 and TRBJ2-1; TRBD1 matches 7 bases. The CDR3 spans 18 residues. With V trimmed by 4 bases and J by 0 bases, 13 bases remained unmatched. The germline V gene encodes CDR1 SGHRS and CDR2 YFSETQ.

The rearrangement links TRBV7-7 to TRBJ1-4, with TRBD1 identical over 8 bases. There are 15 residues in the CDR3. CDR1 SSHAT and CDR2 FNYEAQ come from the germline V gene (reference sequence). V shed 5 bases, J shed 7 bases, and the junction held 9 bases outside the gene matches. In DNA, the CDR3 is TGTGCCAGCAGCCGGGGGACAGGTGGTGGTGAAAAACTGTTTTTT. Translation gives CASSRGTGGGEKLFF.

The rearrangement uses TRBV23-1 and TRBJ2-7; no definite D call. TRBV23-1 is labeled an ORF, and its function is uncertain. V lost 2 bases to trimming and J lost 6 bases, with 14 bases between them. The CDR3 consists of 14 residues. The CDR3 sequence is CASSQVVLSAEQYV. CDR3 coding DNA: TGCGCCAGCAGTCAAGTTGTCCTCAGCGCCGAGCAGTACGTC.

The V gene is TRBV27, the J gene TRBJ1-2, with 9 bases matching TRBD1. Losses at the gene ends were 6 bases for V and 8 bases for J; bases not matched to a gene: 7. The CDR3 has 13 residues. Germline CDR1 and CDR2: MNHEY and SMNVEV (reference sequence). The CDR3 reads CASSPGTGSGYTF. The CDR3 DNA reads as TGTGCCAGCAGCCCCGGGACAGGGAGCGGCTACACCTTC.

This clone was detected a few times. V gene TRBV6-5 combines with J gene TRBJ1-2; TRBD1 aligns across 7 bases. The CDR3 runs to 15 residues. Germline trimming cut 3 bases from V and 6 bases from J; bases unmatched to any gene: 10. Germline V CDR1 and CDR2: MNHEY, SVGAGI. CDR3 in amino acids: CASSYFGTALNGYTF. CDR3 coding DNA: TGTGCCAGCAGTTATTTCGGGACAGCCCTCAATGGCTACACCTTC.

The chain couples TRBV5-4 to TRBJ2-5; 8 bases fit TRBD2. CDR3 length: 16 residues. The junction had 13 bases not matched to a gene; V was cut back by 4 bases and J by 5 bases. Germline V lookup: CDR1 SGHNT, CDR2 YYREEE (reference sequence). This CDR3 is CASSARRDPGGETQYF. The CDR3 nucleotides are TGTGCCAGCAGCGCCCGGCGAGACCCGGGGGGGGAGACCCAGTACTTC.

This clone was seen just once. The chain joins TRBV20-1 to TRBJ2-1, with TRBD2 identical over 7 bases. The CDR3 sequence is 14 residues long. Germline CDR1 is DFQATT and CDR2 is SNEGSKA (reference sequence). Unmatched junction bases numbered 4, after V lost 3 bases and J lost 2 bases. The CDR3, as DNA: TGCAGTGCTAGTGAGGCGGGGGCCTACAATGAGCAGTTCTTC. It translates to CSASEAGAYNEQFF.

J is TRBJ1-3 and V is TRBV11-3, with 7 nucleotides matching TRBD1. The CDR3 runs 15 residues. The V and J ends lost 1 base and 0 bases, in that order; junction bases with no gene match: 0. CDR1 is SGHNT, CDR2 YENEEA, per germline. The CDR3 sequence: CASSLGTGSGNTIYF. CDR3 coding DNA: TGTGCCAGCAGCTTAGGGACAGGCTCTGGAAACACCATATATTTT.

This chain uses TRBV7-2 with TRBJ1-4; 8 bases are a match to TRBD1. The CDR3 is made up of 16 amino acids. Trimming took 6 bases from V and 7 from J; bases not matched to a gene: 13. Germline-derived CDR1 and CDR2 are SGHTA and FQGNSA. The CDR3 is CASRQHSGDRSEKLFF. The DNA of the CDR3 is TGTGCCAGCAGGCAGCACTCCGGGGACAGGTCTGAAAAACTGTTTTTT.

V usage is TRBV5-5 and J usage is TRBJ2-5; the D gene is possibly TRBD1 (5 bases). V dropped 2 bases and J dropped 5 bases, with 10 bases sitting between them. CDR1 and CDR2 from the germline V gene are SGHKS and YYEKEE (reference sequence). The CDR3 is 13 amino acids. Here the CDR3 DNA reads TGTGCCAGCAGCTTACAGGAGAGTGAGACCCAGTACTTC. Its protein is CASSLQESETQYF.

The chain is built from TRBV10-3 and TRBJ2-2, with 9 bases fitting TRBD2. CDR1 and CDR2 (germline): ENHRY, SYGVKD. This CDR3 contains 15 residues. Trimming at V came to 9 bases and at J to 5 bases, leaving 10 bases not matched to a gene. CDR3 region: CAIRAGGVETGELFF. CDR3 bases: TGTGCCATTCGAGCGGGGGGAGTGGAGACCGGGGAGCTGTTTTTT.

J is TRBJ1-5 and V is TRBV10-3, with D possibly TRBD1 on 5 matching bases. CDR1 and CDR2 from the germline V gene are ENHRY and SYGVKD. V gave up 10 bases and J gave up 4 bases, with 17 bases separating them. This CDR3 comprises 14 residues. In nucleotides, the CDR3 is TGTGCCAGCGTCTCAGGGCTTGGGAATCAGCCCCAGCATTTT. The encoded protein is CASVSGLGNQPQHF.

The chain combines TRBV3-1 (or the pseudogene TRBV3-2) with TRBJ1-2, with TRBD1 matching over 10 bases. Germline trimming cut 4 bases from V and 5 bases from J; bases unmatched to any gene: 7. The CDR3 length is 15 residues. Germline V CDR1 and CDR2: LGHDT, YNNKEL (reference sequence). The CDR3: CASSLGTGVGYGYTF. CDR3 DNA: TGTGCCAGCAGCCTAGGGACAGGGGTTGGTTATGGCTACACCTTC.

This clone was observed a single time. V is TRBV7-2 and J is TRBJ2-1; maybe TRBD2 (6 bases). With 2 bases removed from V and 2 bases from J, the gap between germline ends came to 10 bases. Germline CDR1 and CDR2: SGHTA and FQGNSA. The CDR3 contains 15 residues. The DNA for the CDR3 is TGTGCCAGCAGCTTATTGCGGGGAGCCTACAATGAGCAGTTCTTC. Protein sequence: CASSLLRGAYNEQFF.

V gene TRBV24-1 combines with J gene TRBJ1-6; 8 bases fit TRBD1. J was trimmed by 2 bases and V by 4 bases; bases with no gene match: 9. The CDR3 is made up of 18 amino acids. Germline CDR1 and CDR2: KGHDR and SFDVKD. DNA of the CDR3: TGTGCCACCAGTGACCCCCCGGACAGGGCCACCTATAATTCACCCCTCCACTTT. Protein product: CATSDPPDRATYNSPLHF.